Listed here is a single T cell receptor (beta chain). This sample stems from a study of control samples from healthy donors and cancer patients. Sequencing was performed with immunoSEQ multiplex PCR; in TCRdb, only in-frame clones are kept and a portion is missing. This sample carries some 140,000 clones, approximately 90% of them seen once, and the ten largest clones take roughly 8.7%. Per the germline V gene, CDR1 is MNHEY and CDR2 is SMNVEV (reference sequence). The trim removed 3 bases at V and 10 bases at J, leaving 11 bases unmatched. CDR3 length: 16 amino acids. The source is a woman in her 30s in good health. The chain uses TRBV27 and TRBJ1-4; 10 bases map to TRBD1. The sample consisted of blood. The CDR3 DNA is TGTGCCAGCAGTTTTTTTCGGGACAGGGGTTACGGAAAACTGTTTTTT. Protein: CASSFFRDRGYGKLFF.